This T cell receptor (beta chain) was captured by sequencing in a study of CD8 T cells in ankylosing spondylitis. Study-level points and caveats: Some motif variants had been reported before (in reactive arthritis synovial fluid and blood).

Using quantitative 5'-RACE with molecular barcodes, the authors made TCR beta libraries. TCRdb re-called the 5' RACE reads with MiXCR, one entry per CDR3 protein. Counted here are around 250,000 distinct CDR3 sequences, about 30% occurring once; the ten biggest clones make up 4% to 5.5%. This clonotype was seen only a few times. Its antigen is unknown. Germline trimming cut 6 bases from V and 4 bases from J; bases unmatched to any gene: 14. This CDR3 comprises 15 residues. Per germline, CDR1 DFQATT and CDR2 SNEGSKA (reference sequence). The chain recombines TRBV20-1 with TRBJ2-5, with TRBD2 matching 7 bases. The sequenced sample consisted of blood, either unsorted or a sorted T cell fraction (not recorded which). This TCR derives from a male donor with ankylosing spondylitis or in good health (not recorded which). CDR3 amino acids: CSAKPPQTSTETQYF. In nucleotides, the CDR3 is TGCAGTGCCAAGCCCCCTCAGACTAGCACAGAGACCCAGTACTTC.